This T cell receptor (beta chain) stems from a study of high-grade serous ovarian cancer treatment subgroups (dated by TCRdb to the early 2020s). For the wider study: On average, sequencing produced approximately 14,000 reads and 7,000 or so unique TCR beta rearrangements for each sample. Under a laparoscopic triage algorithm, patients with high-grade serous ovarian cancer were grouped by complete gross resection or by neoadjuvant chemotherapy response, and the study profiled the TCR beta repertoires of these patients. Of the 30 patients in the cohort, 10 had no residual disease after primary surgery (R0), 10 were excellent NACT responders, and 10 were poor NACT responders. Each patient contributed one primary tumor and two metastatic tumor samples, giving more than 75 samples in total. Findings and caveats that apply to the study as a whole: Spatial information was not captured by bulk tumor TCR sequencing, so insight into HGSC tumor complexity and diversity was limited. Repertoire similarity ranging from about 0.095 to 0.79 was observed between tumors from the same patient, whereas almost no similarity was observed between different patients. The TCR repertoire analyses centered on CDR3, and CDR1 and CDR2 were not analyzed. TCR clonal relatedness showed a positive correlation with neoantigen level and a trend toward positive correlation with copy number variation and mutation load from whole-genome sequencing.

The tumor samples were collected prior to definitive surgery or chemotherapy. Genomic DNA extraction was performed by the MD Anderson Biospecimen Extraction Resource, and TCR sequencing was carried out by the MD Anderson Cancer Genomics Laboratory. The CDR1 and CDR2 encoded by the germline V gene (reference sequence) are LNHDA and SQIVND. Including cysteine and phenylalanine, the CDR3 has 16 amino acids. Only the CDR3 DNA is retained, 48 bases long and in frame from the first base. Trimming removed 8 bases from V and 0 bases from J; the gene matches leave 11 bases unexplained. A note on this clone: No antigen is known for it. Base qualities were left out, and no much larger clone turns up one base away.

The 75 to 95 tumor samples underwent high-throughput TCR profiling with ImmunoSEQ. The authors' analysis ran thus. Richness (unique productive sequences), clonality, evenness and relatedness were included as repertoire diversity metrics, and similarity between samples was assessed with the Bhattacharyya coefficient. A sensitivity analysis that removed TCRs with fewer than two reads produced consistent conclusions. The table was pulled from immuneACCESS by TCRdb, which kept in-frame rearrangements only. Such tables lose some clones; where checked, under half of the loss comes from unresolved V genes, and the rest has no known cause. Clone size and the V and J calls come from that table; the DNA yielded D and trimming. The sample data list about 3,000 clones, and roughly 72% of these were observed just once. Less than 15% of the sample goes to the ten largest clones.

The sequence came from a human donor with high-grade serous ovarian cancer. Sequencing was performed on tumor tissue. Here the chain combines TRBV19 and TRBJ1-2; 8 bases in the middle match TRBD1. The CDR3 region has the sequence CASRELGQGANYGYTF. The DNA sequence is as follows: TGTGCCAGTCGCGAACTAGGACAGGGCGCTAACTATGGCTACACCTTC.